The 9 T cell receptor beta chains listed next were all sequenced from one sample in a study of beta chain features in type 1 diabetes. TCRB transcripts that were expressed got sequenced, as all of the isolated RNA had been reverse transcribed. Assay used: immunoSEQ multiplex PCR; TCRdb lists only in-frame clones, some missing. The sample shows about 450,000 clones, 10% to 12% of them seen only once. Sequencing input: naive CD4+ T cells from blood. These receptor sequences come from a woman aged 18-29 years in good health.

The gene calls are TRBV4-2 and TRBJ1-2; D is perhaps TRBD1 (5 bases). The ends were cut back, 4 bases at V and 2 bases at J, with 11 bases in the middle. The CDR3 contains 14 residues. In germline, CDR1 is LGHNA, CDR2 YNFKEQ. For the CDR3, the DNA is TGTGCCAGCAGCCCCGGGGCAGGCAACTATGGCTACACCTTC. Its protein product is CASSPGAGNYGYTF.

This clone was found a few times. CDR3 in amino acids: CASSLVGQEQETQYF. In DNA, the CDR3 is TGTGCCAGCAGCTTAGTGGGACAGGAGCAAGAGACCCAGTACTTC. The V and J genes are TRBV7-2 and TRBJ2-5, with 8 bases lining up with TRBD1. V lost 1 base, J lost 2 bases, and 3 bases stayed unmatched. Per germline, CDR1 SGHTA and CDR2 FQGNSA. There are 15 residues in the CDR3.

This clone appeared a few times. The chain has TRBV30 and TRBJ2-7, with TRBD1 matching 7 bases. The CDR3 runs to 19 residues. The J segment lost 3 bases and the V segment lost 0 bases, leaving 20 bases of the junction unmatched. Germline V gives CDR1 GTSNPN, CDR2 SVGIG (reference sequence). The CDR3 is CAWSVSRMTGSFPRYEQYF. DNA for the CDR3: TGTGCCTGGAGTGTAAGTCGGATGACAGGGTCTTTTCCCCGCTACGAGCAGTACTTC.

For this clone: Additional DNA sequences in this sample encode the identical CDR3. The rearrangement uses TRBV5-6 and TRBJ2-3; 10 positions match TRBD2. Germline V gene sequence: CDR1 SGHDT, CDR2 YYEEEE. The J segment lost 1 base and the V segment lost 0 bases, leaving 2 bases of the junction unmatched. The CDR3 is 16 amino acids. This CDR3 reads CASSLGTSGGTDTQYF. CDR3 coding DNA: TGTGCCAGCAGCTTGGGTACTAGCGGGGGCACAGATACGCAGTATTTT.

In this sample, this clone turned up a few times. The CDR3 DNA reads as TGTGCCAGCAACCATCTCGGCGGGGTTAGCAATCAGCCCCAGCATTTT. As protein: CASNHLGGVSNQPQHF. V is TRBV7-4 and J is TRBJ1-5; D is undetermined. The CDR3 covers 16 residues. Germline loops: CDR1 SGHVT, CDR2 SQSDAQ. Trimming pared 7 bases from V and 0 bases from J, leaving 16 bases between.

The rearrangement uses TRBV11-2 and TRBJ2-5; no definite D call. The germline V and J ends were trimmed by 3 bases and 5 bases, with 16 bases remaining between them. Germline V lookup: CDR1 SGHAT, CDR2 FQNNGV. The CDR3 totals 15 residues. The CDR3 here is CASSLGSRREETQYF. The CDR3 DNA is TGTGCCAGCAGCTTGGGGTCTAGGAGAGAGGAGACCCAGTACTTC.

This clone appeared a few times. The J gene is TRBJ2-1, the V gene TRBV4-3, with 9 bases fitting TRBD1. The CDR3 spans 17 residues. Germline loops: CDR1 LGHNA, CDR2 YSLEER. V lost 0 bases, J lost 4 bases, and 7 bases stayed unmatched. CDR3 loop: CASSQEQGANLYNEQFF. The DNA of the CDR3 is TGCGCCAGCAGCCAAGAACAGGGGGCGAATTTGTACAATGAGCAGTTCTTC.

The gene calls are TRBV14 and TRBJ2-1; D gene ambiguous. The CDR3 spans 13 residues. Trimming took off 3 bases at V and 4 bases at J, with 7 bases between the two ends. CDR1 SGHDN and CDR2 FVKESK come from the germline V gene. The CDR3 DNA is TGTGCCAGCAGCCACATCAGGTACAATGAGCAGTTCTTC. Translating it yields CASSHIRYNEQFF.

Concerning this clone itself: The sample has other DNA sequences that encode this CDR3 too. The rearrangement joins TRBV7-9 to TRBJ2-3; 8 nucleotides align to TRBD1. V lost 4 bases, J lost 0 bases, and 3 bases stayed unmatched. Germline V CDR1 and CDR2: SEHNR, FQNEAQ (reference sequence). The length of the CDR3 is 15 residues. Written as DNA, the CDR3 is TGTGCCAGCAGCTCGGGACAGGCGAGCACAGATACGCAGTATTTT. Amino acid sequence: CASSSGQASTDTQYF.